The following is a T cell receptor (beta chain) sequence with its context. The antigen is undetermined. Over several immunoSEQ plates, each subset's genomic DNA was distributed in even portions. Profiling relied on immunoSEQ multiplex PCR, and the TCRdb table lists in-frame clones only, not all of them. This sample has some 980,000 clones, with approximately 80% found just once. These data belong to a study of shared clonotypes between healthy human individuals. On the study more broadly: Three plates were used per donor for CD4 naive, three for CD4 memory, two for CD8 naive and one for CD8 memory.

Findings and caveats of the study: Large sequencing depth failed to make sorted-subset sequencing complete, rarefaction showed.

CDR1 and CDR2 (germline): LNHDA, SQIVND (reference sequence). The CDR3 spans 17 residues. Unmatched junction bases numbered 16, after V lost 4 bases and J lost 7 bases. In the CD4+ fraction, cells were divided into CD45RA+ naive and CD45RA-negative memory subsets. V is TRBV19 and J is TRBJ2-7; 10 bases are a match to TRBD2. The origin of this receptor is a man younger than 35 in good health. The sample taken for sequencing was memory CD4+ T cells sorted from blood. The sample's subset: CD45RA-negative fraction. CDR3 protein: CASSSPLLAGEVEEQYF. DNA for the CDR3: TGTGCCAGTAGTAGCCCCCTCCTAGCGGGAGAAGTGGAAGAGCAGTACTTC.